This TCR beta chain is from a study of cytomegalovirus exposure and HLA in healthy donors. Study-level background: Some 77 million unique TCRs from HLA-typed donors were held in an early release of data. Whole-study findings and limits: What a later analysis showed was that several of the most significant clusters appeared linked to common viral pathogens.

V was trimmed by 2 bases and J by 12 bases, leaving 10 bases between them. This CDR3 has 11 amino acids. Germline V gives CDR1 MNHNY, CDR2 SVGAGI (reference sequence). About this clone: No antigen is known for it.

Vbeta (60) and Jbeta (13) primers were used in the PCR. Assay used: immunoSEQ multiplex PCR; TCRdb lists only in-frame clones, some missing. Among around 120,000 clones listed, about 80% were seen once. Sequences were obtained from PBMCs. The chain has TRBV6-6 and TRBJ1-1; D gene ambiguous. The TCR was taken from a human donor in good health. CDR3 bases: TGTGCCAGCAGTTACGGGAGGGAGACTTTCTTT. Its translation: CASSYGRETFF.